One and the same sample provided the 19 T cell receptor beta chains below, sequenced in a study of T-cell reconstitution after alpha-beta-depleted transplantation in children. Unique molecular identifiers were incorporated into the prepared TCRbeta library. TCRdb reprocessed the PCR reads via MiXCR and lists one record per CDR3 protein. The sample holds about 170,000 distinct CDR3 sequences, 11% seen once. The specimen was PBMCs, collected before TCRalphabeta/CD19-depleted stem cell transplant. Receptors originate from a boy aged 2 to 10 with acute myeloid leukemia, due to receive a stem cell transplant.

This clonotype was counted at least ten times. The chain employs TRBV25-1 and TRBJ2-7; D might be TRBD1 or TRBD2, each matching 5 bases. The CDR3 totals 13 residues. Germline values: CDR1 MGHDK, CDR2 SYGVNS. With 6 bases removed from V and 5 bases from J, the gap between germline ends came to 14 bases. The CDR3 sequence is CASRRDPQDEQYF. DNA of the CDR3: TGTGCCAGCAGGAGGGACCCCCAGGACGAGCAGTACTTC.

Many counts were recorded for this clonotype. The chain has TRBV5-1 and TRBJ1-6; no reliable D call. The CDR3 consists of 17 residues. V gave up 0 bases and J gave up 14 bases, with 24 bases separating them. Germline-derived CDR1 and CDR2 are SGHRS and YFSETQ. CDR3 amino acids: CASSLGAGIGPSGTLHF. The CDR3 DNA is TGCGCCAGCAGCTTGGGTGCGGGGATAGGTCCCTCGGGGACCCTCCACTTT.

This clonotype was counted ten times or more. This chain links TRBV20-1 with TRBJ1-5; D might be TRBD1 (6 bases). The CDR3 spans 17 residues. V was cut by 6 bases and J by 2 bases, with 23 bases left in between. The germline gives CDR1 DFQATT, CDR2 SNEGSKA (reference sequence). This chain's CDR3 is CSAARGGMEGGNQPQHF. The CDR3 DNA reads TGCAGTGCCGCTAGGGGGGGGATGGAGGGAGGCAATCAGCCCCAGCATTTT.

The table lists this clonotype with many counts. The chain employs TRBV12-3 or TRBV12-4 and TRBJ2-3; D perhaps matches TRBD2 (5 bases). This CDR3 region has 13 residues. V lost 2 bases, J lost 6 bases, and 9 bases lay in between. The CDR3 sequence is CASSLSPGDTQYF. The CDR3, as DNA: TGTGCCAGCAGTTTATCTCCGGGGGATACGCAGTATTTT.

In its sample, this clonotype was seen once. This may come from a read error, since a much larger clone is one base off. This chain joins TRBV7-9 and TRBJ1-2; D is unclear. From germline, CDR1 is SEHNR and CDR2 FQNEAQ (reference sequence). The CDR3 runs to 13 residues. The CDR3 nucleotides read TGTGCCAGCAGCCTCCGGGCCGGGGAGGGCTACCCCTTC. As protein: CASSLRAGEGYPF.

This clonotype has ten or more counts. J is TRBJ2-6 and V is TRBV9, with D perhaps given as TRBD1 or TRBD2 (5 bases each). V lost 2 bases to trimming and J lost 4 bases, with 10 bases between them. Germline V CDR1 and CDR2: SGDLS, YYNGEE. This CDR3 has 15 residues. The CDR3 sequence: CASSVSGTGANVLTF. The CDR3, as DNA: TGTGCCAGCAGCGTTTCAGGGACCGGGGCCAACGTCCTGACTTTC.

In this sample, this clonotype turned up many times. The rearrangement joins TRBV12-3 or TRBV12-4 to TRBJ2-6; 8 bases fit TRBD1. This CDR3 is built from 16 residues. V lost 4 bases to trimming and J lost 1 base; unmatched junction nucleotides: 3. In DNA form, the CDR3 reads TGTGCCAGCAGTTCCGGGACAGGATCTGGGGCCAACGTCCTGACTTTC. Amino acid sequence: CASSSGTGSGANVLTF.

Concerning this clonotype itself: This could be a read error, since a much larger clone is one nucleotide away. The chain recombines TRBV7-9 with TRBJ2-5; 11 bases are shared with TRBD2. V shed 0 bases and J 10 bases; nucleotides not matched to a gene: 4. The CDR3 loop spans 14 amino acids. Germline V gives CDR1 SEHNR, CDR2 FQNEAQ (reference sequence). The CDR3 reads CASSLALAGGLQYF. The CDR3 coding sequence is TGTGCCAGCAGCTTAGCCCTAGCGGGGGGCCTCCAGTACTTC. Full variable domain (outside the CDR3, taken from reference TRBV7-9 and TRBJ2-5): DTGVSQNPRHKITKRGQNVTFRCDPISEHNRLYWYRQTLGQGPEFLTYFQNEAQLEKSRLLSDRFSAERPKGSFSTLEIQRTEQGDSAMYLCASSLALAGGLQYFGPGTRLLVL.

The table lists this clonotype with many counts. This rearrangement joins TRBV15 to TRBJ2-7, with D possibly being TRBD2 (6 bases). The CDR3 runs 15 residues. The V gene lost 0 bases and the J gene lost 5 bases, with 14 bases spanning the gap. The germline CDR1 and CDR2 sequences are LNHNV and YYDKDF (reference sequence). This chain's CDR3 is CATSRDREGRNEQYF. The CDR3 DNA follows: TGTGCCACCAGCAGAGATCGAGAAGGGAGGAACGAGCAGTACTTC.

This clonotype has at least ten counts. This chain connects TRBV28 to TRBJ2-1; D may match TRBD1 or TRBD2 (5 bases each). The CDR3 runs to 11 residues. The ends were cut back, 2 bases at V and 15 bases at J, with 11 bases in the middle. Germline CDR1 is MDHEN and CDR2 is SYDVKM. This CDR3 reads CASSLRGDLFF. The CDR3 DNA is TGTGCCAGCAGTTTAAGGGGAGATCTGTTCTTC.

Comments on this clonotype: A read error is possible here, since a much larger clone lies one base away. The rearrangement joins TRBV18 to TRBJ2-1, with 8 bases identical to TRBD2. V trimming: 3 bases; J trimming: 12 bases; junction bases outside the gene matches: 19. The CDR3 consists of 17 residues. CDR1 and CDR2 from the germline V gene are KGHSH and LQKENI. Written as DNA, the CDR3 is TGTGCCAGCTCACCGCCTTCGGCGGGGGGCCAGAGGGTTGGGCAGTTCTTC. It encodes CASSPPSAGGQRVGQFF.

This clonotype was seen many times. The rearrangement uses TRBV4-1 and TRBJ2-5; TRBD2 matches at 11 bases. Germline V gene sequence: CDR1 MGHRA, CDR2 YSYEKL. The CDR3 extends over 17 amino acids. V trimming: 4 bases; J trimming: 3 bases; junction bases outside the gene matches: 10. CDR3 sequence reads: CASSPTPGLAVKETQYF. CDR3 DNA sequence: TGCGCCAGCAGCCCTACCCCGGGACTAGCGGTGAAAGAGACCCAGTACTTC.

This clonotype was recorded at least ten times. The rearrangement uses TRBV20-1 and TRBJ2-1, with 9 nucleotides matching TRBD2. Germline V gives CDR1 DFQATT, CDR2 SNEGSKA (reference sequence). This CDR3 is 15 amino acids long. Trimming cost V 1 base and J 7 bases; bases outside gene matches: 8. CDR3 in DNA: TGCAGTGCTAGAGTTAGGTTAGCGGGAGTTAATGAGCAGTTCTTC. Its translation is CSARVRLAGVNEQFF.

This clonotype was recorded at least ten times. This chain joins TRBV7-2 and TRBJ2-3; 12 bases align to TRBD2. CDR3 size: 17 residues. V lost 5 bases, J lost 3 bases, and 9 bases stayed unmatched. Germline V gene data show CDR1 as SGHTA and CDR2 as FQGNSA. For the CDR3, the DNA is TGTGCCAGCAGCCGGACTAGCGGGATCGGGGGTACAGATACGCAGTATTTT. Translation: CASSRTSGIGGTDTQYF.

The chain uses TRBV19 and TRBJ1-4; TRBD1 is a possible D gene (6 bases). The germline gives CDR1 LNHDA, CDR2 SQIVND (reference sequence). V was shortened by 5 bases and J by 7 bases, with 11 bases between the two germline ends. The CDR3 consists of 13 residues. This CDR3 reads CASSPDRSEKLFF. CDR3 sequence (DNA): TGTGCCAGTAGTCCCGACAGGTCTGAAAAACTGTTTTTT.

At least ten counts were recorded for this clonotype. The chain links TRBV2 to TRBJ2-2; 7 positions match TRBD2. This CDR3 region has 14 residues. Looked up from germline, CDR1 is SNHLY and CDR2 is FYNNEI. The V and J ends lost 8 bases and 5 bases, in that order; junction bases with no gene match: 8. CDR3 coding DNA: TGTGCCAGCCGGGGCTCGGGAGGTACCGGGGAGCTGTTTTTT. It encodes CASRGSGGTGELFF.

This clonotype was seen at least ten times. The chain combines TRBV5-5 with TRBJ2-6; D may be TRBD2 (5 bases). The CDR3 is 15 amino acids. With 0 bases removed from V and 1 base from J, the gap between germline ends came to 5 bases. CDR1 is SGHKS and CDR2 is YYEKEE in the germline V gene (reference sequence). The CDR3 sequence: CASSLAGSGANVLTF. The DNA of the CDR3 is TGTGCCAGCAGCTTGGCGGGATCTGGGGCCAACGTCCTGACTTTC.

The table lists this clonotype with many counts. The V and J genes are TRBV28 and TRBJ1-5; TRBD1 aligns across 8 bases. The CDR3 contains 12 residues. From germline, CDR1 is MDHEN and CDR2 SYDVKM. The V and J ends lost 10 bases and 11 bases, in that order; junction bases with no gene match: 10. The CDR3 loop reads CATLGWDRTQHF. The DNA of the CDR3 is TGTGCCACCCTCGGGTGGGACAGGACCCAGCATTTT. Variable domain in full (rest from reference TRBV28 and TRBJ1-5): DVKVTQSSRYLVKRTGEKVFLECVQDMDHENMFWYRQDPGLGLRLIYFSYDVKMKEKGDIPEGYSVSREKKERFSLILESASTNQTSMYLCATLGWDRTQHFGDGTRLSIL.

This clonotype showed up many times. V usage is TRBV7-9 and J usage is TRBJ1-1, with D hard to call. The CDR3 runs to 14 residues. Germline V lookup: CDR1 SEHNR, CDR2 FQNEAQ (reference sequence). Deletions cut 5 bases from V and 1 base from J, with 11 bases between. The CDR3 DNA sequence: TGTGCCAGCAGCCCTAAAAGCTCGAACACTGAAGCTTTCTTT. Amino acid sequence: CASSPKSSNTEAFF.